Listed below are T cell receptor beta chains from one sample, sequenced in a study of blood T cell repertoires in COVID-19. Only in-frame clones appear in the TCRdb table, and some are missing; sequencing was by immunoSEQ multiplex PCR. The table has approximately 490,000 clones, about nine tenths seen once. The material sequenced was PBMCs or T cells enriched from blood (not recorded which). The source of these receptors is a woman under 30 who had recovered from COVID-19. Each CDR3 is given with its conserved first and last residue. The D gene is left open where the match is weak. Expanded clones get a size class; other rows say once, few or many, or leave the size out.

>NA|NA|TRBV30|TRBJ1-4
TGTGCCTGGAGTGTCGCTCGGGGTGAAAAACTGTTTTTT
CAWSVARGEKLFF
>NA|NA|TRBV3-1/TRBV3-2|TRBJ1-1
TGTGCCAGCAGCCCGGGGACATTCGGCACTGAAGCTTTCTTT
CASSPGTFGTEAFF
>NA|NA|TRBV20-1|TRBJ1-2
TGCAGTGCTAGAGAGACAGTTGGCTACACCTTC
CSARETVGYTF
>NA|NA|TRBV15|TRBJ2-3
TGTGCCACCAGCAGAGATCAGGGGTCGCAGTATTTT
CATSRDQGSQYF
>NA|NA|TRBV29-1|TRBJ1-1
TGCAGCGTTGAATTGGGGGCGGCAGCTTTCTTT
CSVELGAAAFF
>few|NA|TRBV30|TRBJ2-2
TGTGCCTGGAGTGCCCGCCGGGACACCGGGGAGCTGTTTTTT
CAWSARRDTGELFF
>NA|NA|TRBV12-3/TRBV12-4|TRBJ1-5
TGTGCCAGCAGTTCAGGGAAAAATCAGCCCCAGCATTTT
CASSSGKNQPQHF
>NA|NA|TRBV6-5|TRBJ1-1
TGTGCCATAAGGGGATCGAACACTGAAGCTTTCTTT
CAIRGSNTEAFF
>NA|NA|TRBV25-1|TRBJ1-3
TGTGCCAGCGTGGCGGGCAATCCGAGCTCTGGAAACACCATATATTTT
CASVAGNPSSGNTIYF
>NA|TRBD2|TRBV6-1|TRBJ2-1
TGTGCCAGCAGTGTGGGGCTAGCGGTGTCCTCCTACAATGAGCAGTTCTTC
CASSVGLAVSSYNEQFF
>NA|TRBD2|TRBV3-1/TRBV3-2|TRBJ2-2
TGTGCCAGCAGCCCACCTCGGACTAGCGTAGCCGGGGAGCTGTTTTTT
CASSPPRTSVAGELFF
>NA|TRBD1|TRBV7-2|TRBJ1-3
TGTGCCAGCAGCTCTCCAGGGGGTGGAAACACCATATATTTT
CASSSPGGGNTIYF
>NA|TRBD2|TRBV11-2|TRBJ2-1
TGTGCCAGCAGCTTAGGGTCCAGCGGGGACTACAATGAGCAGTTCTTC
CASSLGSSGDYNEQFF
>NA|NA|TRBV6-5|TRBJ1-1
TGTGCCTGCCACCCGACGGGGGGGACTGAAGCTTTCTTT
CACHPTGGTEAFF